This T cell receptor (beta chain) was sequenced for a study of cytomegalovirus exposure and HLA in healthy donors. About this clone: The same CDR3 can be traced to other DNA sequences in this sample.

With V trimmed by 1 base and J by 4 bases, 4 bases remained unmatched. The CDR3 totals 14 residues. CDR1 and CDR2 from the germline V gene are LNHDA and SQIVND (reference sequence). Researchers ran the PCR with 60 Vbeta and 13 Jbeta primers. Repertoires were generated with immunoSEQ multiplex PCR, while TCRdb's copy carries only in-frame clones and drops some. The table has 70,000 to 95,000 clones, more than 75% seen once. The sequence came from a woman aged 35 to 49 in good health and CMV-seropositive. This sequence joins TRBV19 and TRBJ2-7, with 7 bases lining up with TRBD1. Sequenced: PBMCs. In DNA, the CDR3 is TGTGCCAGTAGTATAGGACAGGGTAATTACGAGCAGTACTTC. This codes for CASSIGQGNYEQYF.